This is a list of T cell receptor beta chains from one sample in a study of blood T cell repertoires in COVID-19. The data were produced by immunoSEQ multiplex PCR, yet TCRdb's version contains in-frame clones alone and is incomplete. The data show 150,000 to 250,000 clones, 94% seen once. The sample comprised peripheral blood. Source of these receptors: a man aged 25 to 40 with COVID-19, enrolled during active disease. CDR3s include the opening cysteine and the closing phenylalanine or tryptophan. The D gene is left open where the match is weak. Rows may omit the clone size; those that give it use once, few, many or a size class.

D,size,J,V,DNA,CDR3
NA,NA,TRBJ1-1,TRBV18,TGTGCCAGCTCACCGGGCAGGGAAAACACTGAAGCTTTCTTT,CASSPGRENTEAFF
TRBD1,NA,TRBJ1-4,TRBV18,TGTGCCAGCTCGGAACCGGGACAGGGATGGGAAAAACTGTTTTTT,CASSEPGQGWEKLFF
NA,NA,TRBJ2-7,TRBV7-6,TGTGCCAGCAGCCTCTACGGGGAGCAGTACTTC,CASSLYGEQYF
TRBD2,NA,TRBJ2-2,TRBV24-1,TGTGCCACCAGTGACCCCGGGACTAGCGGGGGGGCCGGGGAGCTGTTTTTT,CATSDPGTSGGAGELFF
TRBD1,once,TRBJ1-2,TRBV6-5,TGTGCCAGCAGGGGGACAGGGTCTTATGGCTACACCTTC,CASRGTGSYGYTF
NA,once,TRBJ1-5,TRBV2,TGTGCCAGCAGTTTAAATCAGCCCCAGCATTTT,CASSLNQPQHF
NA,NA,TRBJ2-5,TRBV18,TGTGCCAGCTCACCAGTGCTATCGGTTCGAGAGACCCAGTACTTC,CASSPVLSVRETQYF
NA,NA,TRBJ1-2,TRBV2,TGTGCCAGCAGTCCGGCGGGTGGCTACACCTTC,CASSPAGGYTF
NA,NA,TRBJ2-7,TRBV11-2,TGTGCCAGCAGCCCGGCCGGGAACGAGCAGTACTTC,CASSPAGNEQYF
NA,NA,TRBJ2-5,TRBV6-5,TGTGCCAGCAGTTACGCCTCAGGGGGGAGAGAGACCCAGTACTTC,CASSYASGGRETQYF
TRBD1,NA,TRBJ2-6,TRBV19,TGTGCCAGTCGTTCCAGGGGGAAAGTTGGGGCCAACGTCCTGACTTTC,CASRSRGKVGANVLTF
NA,NA,TRBJ1-1,TRBV19,TGTGCCAGTAGTATAGGAGTATGGGAGGTTACTGAAGCTTTCTTT,CASSIGVWEVTEAFF
TRBD1,NA,TRBJ2-7,TRBV10-3,TGTGCCATCAGTGAGGATGACAGGGGAGCCTACGAGCAGTACTTC,CAISEDDRGAYEQYF
NA,NA,TRBJ1-1,TRBV27,TGTGCCAGCAGTTTACTATCAGGGGTCAACACTGAAGCTTTCTTT,CASSLLSGVNTEAFF
TRBD1,NA,TRBJ1-5,TRBV6-5,TGTGCCAGCGCGCGTGGGACAGGGGTTCAGCCCCAGCATTTT,CASARGTGVQPQHF
TRBD2,NA,TRBJ2-1,TRBV10-2,TGCGCCAGCAGTGAGTCGGAGCGGGGGGGCGGTCAGGAGCAGTTCTTC,CASSESERGGGQEQFF
NA,NA,TRBJ1-6,TRBV30,TGTGCCTGGAGTCCGCCAGACTTGTTCTCCTATAATTCACCCCTCCACTTT,CAWSPPDLFSYNSPLHF
NA,NA,TRBJ2-7,TRBV5-4,TGTGCCAGCAGCCCTTCTAGCTCCTACGAGCAGTACTTC,CASSPSSSYEQYF
NA,NA,TRBJ2-5,TRBV7-6,TGTGCCAGCAGCTCACAGGGTCAGGAGACCCAGTACTTC,CASSSQGQETQYF
TRBD1,NA,TRBJ1-2,TRBV30,TGTGCCTGGAGTCCTCCGGGACAGGGCTACTATGGCTACACCTTC,CAWSPPGQGYYGYTF
TRBD1,NA,TRBJ2-3,TRBV19,TGTGCCAGTAGTCTACAGACAGGGACGATCGCGGCAGATACGCAGTATTTT,CASSLQTGTIAADTQYF
NA,NA,TRBJ1-2,TRBV6-5,TGTGCCAGCAGTATACCTGGCGGGGCAGAGTATGGCTACACCTTC,CASSIPGGAEYGYTF
TRBD1,NA,TRBJ1-1,TRBV11-2,TGTGCCAGCAGCCCGGGTCGTACAGGGGAAACTGAAGCTTTCTTT,CASSPGRTGETEAFF
NA,NA,TRBJ2-2,TRBV6-6,TGTGCCAGCAGTCGTAACAGGGACATCGCGAACACCGGGGAGCTGTTTTTT,CASSRNRDIANTGELFF
NA,NA,TRBJ1-1,TRBV18,TGTGCCAGCTCAATACAGAAGTGGGACACTGAAGCTTTCTTT,CASSIQKWDTEAFF
NA,NA,TRBJ1-5,TRBV3-1/TRBV3-2,TGTGCCAGCAGTTCAGGCAATCAGCCCCAGCATTTT,CASSSGNQPQHF